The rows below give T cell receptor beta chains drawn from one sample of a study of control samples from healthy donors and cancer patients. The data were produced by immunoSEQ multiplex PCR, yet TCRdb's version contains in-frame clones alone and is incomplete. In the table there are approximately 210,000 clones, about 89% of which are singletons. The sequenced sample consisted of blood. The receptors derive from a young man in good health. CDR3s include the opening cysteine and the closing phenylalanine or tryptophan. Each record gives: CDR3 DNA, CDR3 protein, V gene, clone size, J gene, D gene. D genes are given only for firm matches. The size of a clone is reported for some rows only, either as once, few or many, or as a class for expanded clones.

DNA: TGTGCCAGCAGCTTTTGGGACAGGGGCGTATACGAGCAGTACTTC
CDR3: CASSFWDRGVYEQYF
V: TRBV5-4
size: NA
J: TRBJ2-7
D: TRBD1

DNA: TGTGCCAGCAGCTTACCAGGGGTCCTATACAGCACAGATACGCAGTATTTT
CDR3: CASSLPGVLYSTDTQYF
V: TRBV14
size: NA
J: TRBJ2-3
D: NA

DNA: TGTGCCAGCTCACCGCAAGGGGCCGGTGAAAAACTGTTTTTT
CDR3: CASSPQGAGEKLFF
V: TRBV18
size: NA
J: TRBJ1-4
D: NA

DNA: TGTGCCAGCAGTAACCCCGGGGGTGCAGCGTCTAGAGGGAACACTGAAGCTTTCTTT
CDR3: CASSNPGGAASRGNTEAFF
V: TRBV2
size: NA
J: TRBJ1-1
D: NA

DNA: TGTGCCAGCAGTGAATATGGCCAGGGGGTCAACAGGGAGACCCAGTACTTC
CDR3: CASSEYGQGVNRETQYF
V: TRBV25-1
size: NA
J: TRBJ2-5
D: TRBD1

DNA: TGCAGCGTAAGGGGAGGGACAGGGGGTTATAGCAATCAGCCCCAGCATTTT
CDR3: CSVRGGTGGYSNQPQHF
V: TRBV29-1
size: NA
J: TRBJ1-5
D: TRBD1

DNA: TGTGCCAGCAGCCAATGGAGGGGGCGGGGCACTGAAGCTTTCTTT
CDR3: CASSQWRGRGTEAFF
V: TRBV3-1/TRBV3-2
size: NA
J: TRBJ1-1
D: TRBD1

DNA: TGCGCCAGCAGCTATGGCTCTGGGGCCAACGTCCTGACTTTC
CDR3: CASSYGSGANVLTF
V: TRBV5-1
size: NA
J: TRBJ2-6
D: NA

DNA: TGTGCCAGCAGCCCTGGGGACAGGGGTTTCTCTGGCTACACCTTC
CDR3: CASSPGDRGFSGYTF
V: TRBV27
size: NA
J: TRBJ1-2
D: TRBD1

DNA: TGTGCCAGCAGCTTAGCCGGGGTAACCGGGGAGCTGTTTTTT
CDR3: CASSLAGVTGELFF
V: TRBV7-9
size: NA
J: TRBJ2-2
D: NA

DNA: TGTGCCAGCAGCTTAGATCAGCTACAGACGGGGAATTCACCCCTCCACTTT
CDR3: CASSLDQLQTGNSPLHF
V: TRBV11-2
size: few
J: TRBJ1-6
D: NA

DNA: TGTGCCAGCAGCTTCCGACTAGCGGGGGGGCCGCGTGAGCAGTTCTTC
CDR3: CASSFRLAGGPREQFF
V: TRBV3-1/TRBV3-2
size: NA
J: TRBJ2-1
D: TRBD2

DNA: TGTGCCAGCAGCTTACGAACAGGGGCCAACACCGGGGAGCTGTTTTTT
CDR3: CASSLRTGANTGELFF
V: TRBV7-3
size: NA
J: TRBJ2-2
D: TRBD1

DNA: TGTGCCAGCAGCTTAGTTGTGGGAGTTAGCGGGGGGGCAAGGGACTACAATGAGCAGTTCTTC
CDR3: CASSLVVGVSGGARDYNEQFF
V: TRBV7-8
size: NA
J: TRBJ2-1
D: TRBD2

DNA: TGCGCCAGCAGTGAGTCGAGGACAGGGAGGACTGAAGCTTTCTTT
CDR3: CASSESRTGRTEAFF
V: TRBV10-1
size: NA
J: TRBJ1-1
D: TRBD1

DNA: TGCGCCAGCAGCCAAGATGGCGAGCAGTACTTC
CDR3: CASSQDGEQYF
V: TRBV4-1
size: NA
J: TRBJ2-7
D: NA

DNA: TGTGCCAGCAGCGATACAGGGGCTGGGGCCAACGTCCTGACTTTC
CDR3: CASSDTGAGANVLTF
V: TRBV5-5
size: once
J: TRBJ2-6
D: TRBD1

DNA: TGTGCCAGCAGCAAAGGACTGAAGACTGGAAACACCATATATTTT
CDR3: CASSKGLKTGNTIYF
V: TRBV21-1
size: NA
J: TRBJ1-3
D: NA

DNA: TGTGCCAGCAGCCAGCGGACAGGGGGGGCCTACGAGCAGTACTTC
CDR3: CASSQRTGGAYEQYF
V: TRBV7-2
size: NA
J: TRBJ2-7
D: TRBD1

DNA: TGTGCCAGCAGCCACAATACCGCTGGAAACACCATATATTTT
CDR3: CASSHNTAGNTIYF
V: TRBV3-1/TRBV3-2
size: NA
J: TRBJ1-3
D: NA

DNA: TGTGCCAGCAGCTTGGAAGGGCAGGGGGACTCTGGGGCCAACGTCCTGACTTTC
CDR3: CASSLEGQGDSGANVLTF
V: TRBV28
size: NA
J: TRBJ2-6
D: TRBD1

DNA: TGTGCCAGCGGTCCAGGGGGCTCCAATCAGCCCCAGCATTTT
CDR3: CASGPGGSNQPQHF
V: TRBV6-6
size: NA
J: TRBJ1-5
D: TRBD1